This TCR beta chain was recovered during a study of OX40 agonist ivuxolimab in advanced cancers. This table comes from immunoSEQ multiplex PCR, and its TCRdb copy is limited to in-frame clones, with some not included. The data show about 70,000 clones, around nine tenths seen once. V was cut by 5 bases and J by 0 bases, with 13 bases left in between. The CDR3 spans 16 residues. Germline CDR1 reads MGHDK; CDR2 reads SYGVNS. The receptor was isolated from an adult with an advanced solid tumor such as melanoma, head and neck, liver or kidney cancer. The input for sequencing was CD4+ or CD8+ T cells sorted from blood, taken in a trial of the OX40 agonist ivuxolimab. The chain uses TRBV25-1 and TRBJ1-4, with unresolved D. CDR3: CASSPSRLATNEKLFF. Written as DNA, the CDR3 is TGTGCCAGCAGTCCCTCCCGTCTCGCAACTAATGAAAAACTGTTTTTT.